A single sample gave rise to the 3 T cell receptor beta chains below, sequenced in a study of OX40 agonist ivuxolimab in advanced cancers. Clones were sequenced by immunoSEQ multiplex PCR, and TCRdb holds only the in-frame ones, with some missing. This repertoire shows about 73,000 clones, about 86% found once; its top ten account for about 2.4%. Sequences were derived from CD4+ or CD8+ T cells sorted from blood, sampled in a trial of the OX40 agonist ivuxolimab. The receptors originated from an adult with an advanced solid tumor such as melanoma, head and neck, liver or kidney cancer.

V usage is TRBV7-9 and J usage is TRBJ1-1, with 11 bases lining up with TRBD1. This CDR3 has 16 amino acids. In germline, CDR1 is SEHNR, CDR2 FQNEAQ (reference sequence). Trimming took 4 bases from V and 6 from J; bases not matched to a gene: 10. The DNA of the CDR3 is TGTGCCAGCAGCTCCGGGACAGGGGGGCCAGGCGCTGAAGCTTTCTTT. Translating it yields CASSSGTGGPGAEAFF.

The chain uses TRBV9 and TRBJ2-5; D assignment may be TRBD1 or TRBD2 (5 bases each). There are 14 residues in the CDR3. The ends were cut back, 4 bases at V and 4 bases at J, with 14 bases in the middle. The V gene's germline CDR1 is SGDLS and CDR2 YYNGEE. This CDR3 reads CASSLRDGGETQYF. CDR3 DNA sequence: TGTGCCAGCAGCCTCCGGGACGGCGGAGAGACCCAGTACTTC.

The chain's CDR3 is CASSSPRTKLNTIYF. Here the CDR3 DNA reads TGTGCCAGCAGCTCCCCTCGGACAAAACTAAACACCATATATTTT. The chain has TRBV11-2 and TRBJ1-3, with D perhaps TRBD1 (5 bases). Germline lookup yields CDR1 SGHAT and CDR2 FQNNGV. The length of the CDR3 is 15 residues. Trimming removed 4 bases from V and 6 bases from J, with 16 bases in between.